This is a list of T cell receptor beta chains from one sample in a study of regulatory T cells in long-lasting Graves disease. Via MiXCR, TCRdb re-called the multiplex PCR reads, giving one row per CDR3 protein. The table lists a few hundred thousand distinct CDR3 sequences, around a fifth of them singletons. Sample: peripheral blood mononuclear cells (PBMCs), taken when the disease was refractory, from a patient treated with antithyroid drugs. The receptors were gathered from a female donor with Graves disease. CDR3s include the opening cysteine and the closing phenylalanine or tryptophan. A D gene is named only where the DNA matches it firmly. Clone size is not always given. Where it is, it says once, few, many or a class for expanded clones.

v_call: TRBV28
clone_size: few
d_call: TRBD1
j_call: TRBJ1-1
cdr3_aa: CASLPLTGGDGGADTEAFF
cdr3_nt: TGTGCCAGTCTGCCCCTTACAGGGGGCGACGGTGGGGCGGACACTGAAGCTTTCTTT

v_call: TRBV6-1
clone_size: NA
d_call: TRBD1
j_call: TRBJ1-2
cdr3_aa: CASSAYRGGDYGYTF
cdr3_nt: TGTGCCAGCAGTGCCTACAGGGGAGGTGACTATGGCTACACCTTC

v_call: TRBV5-4
clone_size: few
d_call: NA
j_call: TRBJ1-1
cdr3_aa: CASSLGSGVTEAFF
cdr3_nt: TGTGCCAGCAGCTTGGGTTCGGGGGTAACTGAAGCTTTCTTT

v_call: TRBV6-1
clone_size: NA
d_call: NA
j_call: TRBJ1-4
cdr3_aa: CASSTHRTNEKLFF
cdr3_nt: TGTGCCAGCAGTACCCACAGGACGAATGAAAAACTGTTTTTT

v_call: TRBV28
clone_size: many
d_call: TRBD1
j_call: TRBJ1-6
cdr3_aa: CASNPPFIGTGGNSPLHF
cdr3_nt: TGTGCCAGCAACCCCCCCTTCATCGGGACAGGGGGGAATTCACCCCTCCACTTT

v_call: TRBV20-1
clone_size: NA
d_call: NA
j_call: TRBJ2-2
cdr3_aa: CSASAESNTGELFF
cdr3_nt: TGCAGTGCTAGCGCGGAGTCGAACACCGGGGAGCTGTTTTTT

v_call: TRBV19
clone_size: few
d_call: NA
j_call: TRBJ2-6
cdr3_aa: CASSMASRSGANVLTF
cdr3_nt: TGTGCCAGTAGTATGGCCTCGCGGTCTGGGGCCAACGTCCTGACTTTC

v_call: TRBV27
clone_size: NA
d_call: NA
j_call: TRBJ1-2
cdr3_aa: CASSLLGAGLNYGYTF
cdr3_nt: TGTGCCAGCAGTTTATTGGGGGCAGGGCTCAACTATGGCTACACCTTC

v_call: TRBV12-3/TRBV12-4
clone_size: many
d_call: TRBD1
j_call: TRBJ2-7
cdr3_aa: CASSFGQGIHEQYF
cdr3_nt: TGTGCCAGCAGTTTCGGACAGGGGATCCACGAGCAGTACTTC

v_call: TRBV29-1
clone_size: few
d_call: TRBD1
j_call: TRBJ1-1
cdr3_aa: CSVSGQGVLAEAFF
cdr3_nt: TGCAGCGTCTCGGGACAGGGGGTTTTAGCTGAAGCTTTCTTT

v_call: TRBV11-2
clone_size: NA
d_call: NA
j_call: TRBJ2-3
cdr3_aa: CASSSGYAIGPSDTQYF
cdr3_nt: TGTGCCAGCAGCTCTGGGTACGCTATAGGCCCGTCAGATACGCAGTATTTT

v_call: TRBV20-1
clone_size: few
d_call: NA
j_call: TRBJ1-5
cdr3_aa: CSATGRASYSNQPQHF
cdr3_nt: TGCAGTGCCACGGGTAGGGCCAGCTATAGCAATCAGCCCCAGCATTTT

v_call: TRBV5-1
clone_size: NA
d_call: NA
j_call: TRBJ2-1
cdr3_aa: CASSLDGASYNEQFF
cdr3_nt: TGCGCCAGCAGCTTGGACGGGGCCTCCTACAATGAGCAGTTCTTC

v_call: TRBV20-1
clone_size: many
d_call: TRBD1
j_call: TRBJ1-2
cdr3_aa: CSANPRDRGFYGYTF
cdr3_nt: TGCAGTGCTAACCCCCGGGACAGGGGCTTCTATGGCTACACCTTC

v_call: TRBV18
clone_size: many
d_call: NA
j_call: TRBJ2-5
cdr3_aa: CASSPYKGVAETQYF
cdr3_nt: TGTGCCAGCTCACCATATAAAGGGGTAGCAGAGACCCAGTACTTC

v_call: TRBV19
clone_size: few
d_call: NA
j_call: TRBJ1-4
cdr3_aa: CASNKDGYEKLFF
cdr3_nt: TGTGCCAGTAATAAGGACGGCTATGAAAAACTGTTTTTT

v_call: TRBV7-8
clone_size: NA
d_call: TRBD2
j_call: TRBJ2-7
cdr3_aa: CASSSGGLAGHEQYF
cdr3_nt: TGTGCCAGCAGTTCCGGTGGACTAGCGGGACACGAGCAGTACTTC

v_call: TRBV5-6
clone_size: NA
d_call: NA
j_call: TRBJ1-1
cdr3_aa: CASSLITGLTFF
cdr3_nt: TGTGCCAGCAGCTTGATAACAGGGTTAACTTTCTTT

v_call: TRBV3-1
clone_size: few
d_call: TRBD2
j_call: TRBJ2-7
cdr3_aa: CASSQDSTVGGRFYEQYF
cdr3_nt: TGTGCCAGCAGCCAAGATTCCACTGTGGGCGGGAGGTTCTACGAGCAGTACTTC

v_call: TRBV14
clone_size: few
d_call: NA
j_call: TRBJ2-3
cdr3_aa: CASRSLEVTDTQYF
cdr3_nt: TGTGCCAGCAGATCGTTGGAGGTGACAGATACGCAGTATTTT

v_call: TRBV30
clone_size: many
d_call: NA
j_call: TRBJ2-7
cdr3_aa: CAWSVGQYEQYF
cdr3_nt: TGTGCCTGGAGTGTTGGTCAGTACGAGCAGTACTTC

v_call: TRBV6-2/TRBV6-3
clone_size: NA
d_call: NA
j_call: TRBJ2-4
cdr3_aa: CASSVAGSVNIQYF
cdr3_nt: TGTGCCAGCAGTGTGGCAGGGAGTGTGAACATTCAGTACTTC

v_call: TRBV28
clone_size: many
d_call: NA
j_call: TRBJ1-2
cdr3_aa: CASTPSGQGIYGYTF
cdr3_nt: TGTGCCAGCACCCCTAGCGGGCAGGGGATTTATGGCTACACCTTC

v_call: TRBV7-8
clone_size: NA
d_call: TRBD1
j_call: TRBJ1-5
cdr3_aa: CASSPLTGNNQPQHF
cdr3_nt: TGTGCCAGCAGCCCCCTGACAGGGAACAATCAGCCCCAGCATTTT

v_call: TRBV20-1
clone_size: NA
d_call: NA
j_call: TRBJ1-6
cdr3_aa: CSASEGINNSPLHF
cdr3_nt: TGCAGTGCTAGCGAGGGGATAAACAATTCACCCCTCCACTTT

v_call: TRBV28
clone_size: many
d_call: NA
j_call: TRBJ1-6
cdr3_aa: CASTTGSVVGSPLHF
cdr3_nt: TGTGCCAGCACAACGGGATCCGTAGTGGGTTCACCCCTCCACTTT

v_call: TRBV20-1
clone_size: many
d_call: TRBD2
j_call: TRBJ2-5
cdr3_aa: CSATLADQETQYF
cdr3_nt: TGCAGTGCTACACTAGCGGACCAAGAGACCCAGTACTTC

v_call: TRBV19
clone_size: NA
d_call: NA
j_call: TRBJ1-1
cdr3_aa: CASTSRSMNTEAFF
cdr3_nt: TGTGCCAGTACCTCGCGTTCCATGAACACTGAAGCTTTCTTT

v_call: TRBV20-1
clone_size: few
d_call: TRBD1
j_call: TRBJ2-3
cdr3_aa: CSASAGGLDTQYF
cdr3_nt: TGCAGTGCTAGCGCAGGGGGCTTAGATACGCAGTATTTT

v_call: TRBV7-3
clone_size: many
d_call: TRBD2
j_call: TRBJ2-7
cdr3_aa: CASSLGTSGTNEQYF
cdr3_nt: TGTGCCAGCAGCTTGGGGACTAGCGGGACGAACGAGCAGTACTTC

v_call: TRBV7-9
clone_size: NA
d_call: NA
j_call: TRBJ2-1
cdr3_aa: CASSLPGTGDYNEQFF
cdr3_nt: TGTGCCAGCAGCCTACCCGGGACTGGAGACTACAATGAGCAGTTCTTC

v_call: TRBV12-3/TRBV12-4
clone_size: many
d_call: TRBD1
j_call: TRBJ1-6
cdr3_aa: CASSFGQAGGGSPLHF
cdr3_nt: TGTGCCAGCAGTTTTGGACAGGCCGGCGGGGGATCACCCCTCCACTTT

v_call: TRBV28
clone_size: NA
d_call: TRBD2
j_call: TRBJ2-3
cdr3_aa: CASSLYRRETDTQYF
cdr3_nt: TGTGCCAGCAGTTTATATCGGCGGGAGACAGATACGCAGTATTTT

v_call: TRBV2
clone_size: many
d_call: TRBD2
j_call: TRBJ2-7
cdr3_aa: CAAREGTQAYEQYF
cdr3_nt: TGTGCCGCTAGGGAGGGGACCCAAGCCTACGAGCAGTACTTC

v_call: TRBV3-1
clone_size: NA
d_call: NA
j_call: TRBJ1-1
cdr3_aa: CASSQRENTGAFF
cdr3_nt: TGTGCCAGCAGCCAACGGGAGAACACTGGAGCTTTCTTT

v_call: TRBV15
clone_size: few
d_call: TRBD2
j_call: TRBJ2-2
cdr3_aa: CATSRDQTSGNTGELFF
cdr3_nt: TGTGCCACCAGCAGAGATCAGACTAGCGGGAACACCGGGGAGCTGTTTTTT

v_call: TRBV6-1
clone_size: many
d_call: TRBD2
j_call: TRBJ2-2
cdr3_aa: CASSVGGGRTTGELFF
cdr3_nt: TGTGCCAGCAGTGTTGGGGGAGGGCGTACCACCGGGGAGCTGTTTTTT

v_call: TRBV20-1
clone_size: NA
d_call: NA
j_call: TRBJ2-5
cdr3_aa: CSARASQETQYF
cdr3_nt: TGCAGTGCTAGAGCTAGCCAAGAGACCCAGTACTTC

v_call: TRBV6-1
clone_size: many
d_call: NA
j_call: TRBJ2-5
cdr3_aa: CASSREGETQYF
cdr3_nt: TGTGCCAGCAGTCGCGAAGGGGAGACCCAGTACTTC

v_call: TRBV7-9
clone_size: NA
d_call: NA
j_call: TRBJ2-3
cdr3_aa: CASKDQADVEYF
cdr3_nt: TGTGCCAGCAAAGACCAAGCCGACGTGGAGTATTTT

v_call: TRBV28
clone_size: few
d_call: NA
j_call: TRBJ2-3
cdr3_aa: CASSLLRRIRTDTQYF
cdr3_nt: TGTGCCAGCAGTTTACTCCGGCGGATCCGCACAGATACGCAGTATTTT

v_call: TRBV20-1
clone_size: few
d_call: NA
j_call: TRBJ2-4
cdr3_aa: CSARDTGSWDIQYF
cdr3_nt: TGCAGTGCTAGAGACACAGGGTCTTGGGACATTCAGTACTTC

v_call: TRBV5-1
clone_size: NA
d_call: TRBD2
j_call: TRBJ2-5
cdr3_aa: CASSLGGGPLQETQYF
cdr3_nt: TGCGCCAGCAGCTTGGGGGGAGGGCCCCTCCAAGAGACCCAGTACTTC

v_call: TRBV2
clone_size: many
d_call: NA
j_call: TRBJ2-7
cdr3_aa: CASSESTGSTYEQYF
cdr3_nt: TGTGCCAGCAGTGAAAGCACAGGGTCCACCTACGAGCAGTACTTC

v_call: TRBV15
clone_size: few
d_call: TRBD2
j_call: TRBJ2-2
cdr3_aa: CATSRSRLAGANTGELFF
cdr3_nt: TGTGCCACCAGCAGATCAAGACTAGCGGGAGCGAACACCGGGGAGCTGTTTTTT

v_call: TRBV19
clone_size: NA
d_call: TRBD1
j_call: TRBJ2-6
cdr3_aa: CASSIERWDSPSGANVLTF
cdr3_nt: TGTGCCAGTAGTATTGAACGATGGGACAGCCCCTCCGGGGCCAACGTCCTGACTTTC

v_call: TRBV5-4
clone_size: NA
d_call: TRBD2
j_call: TRBJ2-2
cdr3_aa: CASRTGTSTPLGSGELFF
cdr3_nt: TGTGCCAGCAGAACCGGGACTAGTACCCCGTTGGGGTCCGGGGAGCTGTTTTTT

v_call: TRBV20-1
clone_size: NA
d_call: NA
j_call: TRBJ1-2
cdr3_aa: CSARGLVDYGYTF
cdr3_nt: TGCAGTGCCCGGGGGCTAGTAGACTATGGCTACACCTTC

v_call: TRBV19
clone_size: NA
d_call: NA
j_call: TRBJ1-5
cdr3_aa: CASSIPGLLQPQHF
cdr3_nt: TGTGCCAGTAGTATTCCAGGGTTATTACAGCCCCAGCATTTT